The text below deals with one T cell receptor (beta chain). A sample-barcoded 5' primer and a J-beta primer mix were used in a second PCR of roughly 7 to 11 cycles. A template-switch adaptor with 12 random nucleotides tagged each cDNA molecule. TCRdb reprocessed the 5' RACE reads via MiXCR and lists one record per CDR3 protein. The sample lists fewer than 800,000 distinct CDR3 sequences; 49% were seen once. Peripheral blood from each donor was collected in a volume of approximately 10 milliliters. The data belong to a study of blood T cells in healthy people across ages. V trimming: 3 bases; J trimming: 6 bases; junction bases outside the gene matches: 5. The V gene's germline CDR1 is KGHSH and CDR2 LQKENI. This CDR3 region has 14 residues.

Sequenced: blood. The chain recombines TRBV18 with TRBJ2-7; TRBD2 matches 10 bases. The sequence was obtained from a woman in her fifties or sixties in good health. CDR3 bases: TGTGCCAGCTCACCTCAGCGGGAGGGCTCCGAGCAGTACTTC. Translating gives CASSPQREGSEQYF.